This is a list of T cell receptor beta chains from one sample in a study of cytomegalovirus exposure and HLA in healthy donors. Generated by immunoSEQ multiplex PCR, the TCRdb table keeps only in-frame clones and is missing some. The table lists more than 95,000 clones, around 80% of them singletons. The sequenced sample consisted of PBMCs. These receptors all come from a male donor in good health and CMV-seronegative. CDR3s include the opening cysteine and the closing phenylalanine or tryptophan. Clone size is given for some rows only: seen once, a few or many times, or a class if the clone is expanded.

abundance: NA; j_gene: TRBJ2-7; v_gene: TRBV28; CDR3aa: CASRTPRGGSGYEQYF
abundance: NA; j_gene: TRBJ2-2; v_gene: TRBV7-8; CDR3aa: CASSLRLPVANTGELFF
abundance: NA; j_gene: TRBJ1-4; v_gene: TRBV27; CDR3aa: CASSSQGLEKLFF
abundance: NA; j_gene: TRBJ1-2; v_gene: TRBV9; CDR3aa: CASSPTGFGYTF
abundance: NA; j_gene: TRBJ1-1; v_gene: TRBV19; CDR3aa: CASDPGRGTEAFF
abundance: NA; j_gene: TRBJ1-1; v_gene: TRBV4-1; CDR3aa: CASSRERGEAFF
abundance: NA; j_gene: TRBJ1-5; v_gene: TRBV19; CDR3aa: CASSIQGPLGNQPQHF
abundance: NA; j_gene: TRBJ2-7; v_gene: TRBV5-4; CDR3aa: CASSPGLADPYEQYF
abundance: NA; j_gene: TRBJ2-7; v_gene: TRBV29-1; CDR3aa: CSGSGAGGYEQYF
abundance: NA; j_gene: TRBJ2-1; v_gene: TRBV5-1; CDR3aa: CASRHRDRGLMEQFF
abundance: NA; j_gene: TRBJ2-7; v_gene: TRBV28; CDR3aa: CASSPWTGDFHEQYF
abundance: NA; j_gene: TRBJ1-3; v_gene: TRBV11-3; CDR3aa: CASSRTGSGNTIYF
abundance: NA; j_gene: NA; v_gene: TRBV5-1; CDR3aa: CARNPPGLSYEQYF
abundance: NA; j_gene: TRBJ2-7; v_gene: TRBV9; CDR3aa: CASSVGGSSPGYEQYF
abundance: few; j_gene: TRBJ1-1; v_gene: TRBV5-1; CDR3aa: CASRLTGGEAFF
abundance: NA; j_gene: TRBJ2-3; v_gene: TRBV2; CDR3aa: CASRGQTDTQYF
abundance: NA; j_gene: TRBJ1-2; v_gene: TRBV5-1; CDR3aa: CASSLAAGATTNYGYTF
abundance: NA; j_gene: TRBJ1-2; v_gene: TRBV25-1; CDR3aa: CASSVLNYGYTF
abundance: few; j_gene: TRBJ1-2; v_gene: TRBV7-9; CDR3aa: CASSPTSGTGAGYTF
abundance: NA; j_gene: TRBJ1-5; v_gene: TRBV13; CDR3aa: CASSLFSGGSNQPQHF
abundance: NA; j_gene: TRBJ1-6; v_gene: TRBV5-1; CDR3aa: CASSSSGYNSPLHF
abundance: NA; j_gene: TRBJ2-7; v_gene: TRBV19; CDR3aa: CASSWRGTTYEQYF
abundance: NA; j_gene: TRBJ2-2; v_gene: TRBV5-6; CDR3aa: CASSLSIGELFF
abundance: NA; j_gene: TRBJ2-2; v_gene: TRBV4-2; CDR3aa: CASSLRLAKYGELFF
abundance: NA; j_gene: TRBJ2-1; v_gene: TRBV6-6; CDR3aa: CASSAPGTSGNDEQFF
abundance: NA; j_gene: TRBJ1-4; v_gene: TRBV7-9; CDR3aa: CASSLGSTGKNEKLFF
abundance: NA; j_gene: TRBJ2-1; v_gene: TRBV5-1; CDR3aa: CASSPHREDGEQFF
abundance: once; j_gene: TRBJ2-5; v_gene: TRBV7-7; CDR3aa: CASSLRGDRGLQYF
abundance: few; j_gene: TRBJ1-2; v_gene: TRBV2; CDR3aa: CASSAPGTDYGYTF
abundance: NA; j_gene: TRBJ1-5; v_gene: TRBV7-2; CDR3aa: CASSLGTGGGQPQHF
abundance: NA; j_gene: TRBJ2-2; v_gene: TRBV10-3; CDR3aa: CAIRGQGASGELFF
abundance: NA; j_gene: TRBJ2-7; v_gene: TRBV5-6; CDR3aa: CASSLALEGQLSYEQYF
abundance: few; j_gene: TRBJ1-1; v_gene: TRBV19; CDR3aa: CASSRGTGTEAFF
abundance: NA; j_gene: TRBJ1-2; v_gene: TRBV7-2; CDR3aa: CASSFATGSGLGGYTF
abundance: once; j_gene: TRBJ2-7; v_gene: TRBV2; CDR3aa: CASSEAIAGPSREQYF
abundance: NA; j_gene: TRBJ1-4; v_gene: TRBV5-4; CDR3aa: CASSLVGQGSEKLFF
abundance: NA; j_gene: TRBJ2-3; v_gene: TRBV2; CDR3aa: CARSRGQGTDTQYF
abundance: NA; j_gene: TRBJ1-3; v_gene: TRBV30; CDR3aa: CAWRDRALSGNTIYF
abundance: NA; j_gene: TRBJ2-5; v_gene: TRBV11-3; CDR3aa: CASSSIRGETQYF
abundance: NA; j_gene: TRBJ2-1; v_gene: TRBV7-3; CDR3aa: CASSLTYGASGSYNNEQFF
abundance: NA; j_gene: TRBJ2-1; v_gene: TRBV9; CDR3aa: CASSVTSSNEQFF
abundance: NA; j_gene: TRBJ2-3; v_gene: TRBV4-2; CDR3aa: CASSQGQRETDTQYF
abundance: few; j_gene: TRBJ1-3; v_gene: TRBV4-3; CDR3aa: CASSQDTEQGNTIYF
abundance: NA; j_gene: TRBJ2-1; v_gene: TRBV7-3; CDR3aa: CASSGTSSPSYNEQFF
abundance: NA; j_gene: TRBJ2-7; v_gene: TRBV14; CDR3aa: CASSQWDRDSGRYEQYF
abundance: NA; j_gene: TRBJ1-3; v_gene: TRBV7-9; CDR3aa: CASSLEGRVNTIYF
abundance: NA; j_gene: TRBJ1-2; v_gene: TRBV7-9; CDR3aa: CASSSPGTQNYGYTF
abundance: NA; j_gene: TRBJ1-5; v_gene: TRBV19; CDR3aa: CASSIRHSTVTYSNQPQHF
abundance: NA; j_gene: TRBJ2-1; v_gene: TRBV7-9; CDR3aa: CASSPSGSSYNEQFF
abundance: NA; j_gene: TRBJ1-1; v_gene: TRBV2; CDR3aa: CASTGTGRFTEAFF
abundance: NA; j_gene: TRBJ1-1; v_gene: TRBV4-3; CDR3aa: CASSPTRERFTEAFF
abundance: NA; j_gene: TRBJ2-3; v_gene: TRBV30; CDR3aa: CAWSRAGGTDTQYF
abundance: NA; j_gene: TRBJ1-5; v_gene: TRBV7-9; CDR3aa: CASGGRYSNQPQHF
abundance: NA; j_gene: TRBJ2-3; v_gene: TRBV19; CDR3aa: CASKGGDDPQYF